This record concerns one TCR beta chain sequence. Trimming pared 5 bases from V and 1 base from J, leaving 5 bases between. CDR1 is MNHEY, CDR2 SMNVEV, per germline (reference sequence). The CDR3 is 12 amino acids. This sample was taken from a study of T cell changes during pregnancy in multiple sclerosis. Generated by immunoSEQ multiplex PCR, the TCRdb table keeps only in-frame clones and is missing some. The data hold tens of thousands of clones, with 70% to 90% observed a single time. The sample consisted of CD4+ T cells from peripheral blood mononuclear cells, taken in the first trimester of pregnancy. The rearrangement links TRBV27 to TRBJ1-1; D uncertain. The receptor was isolated from a female donor with multiple sclerosis, enrolled in a pregnancy study. This chain's CDR3 is CASSRGNTEAFF. The CDR3 region has the DNA TGTGCCAGCAGTCGGGGGAACACTGAAGCTTTCTTT.